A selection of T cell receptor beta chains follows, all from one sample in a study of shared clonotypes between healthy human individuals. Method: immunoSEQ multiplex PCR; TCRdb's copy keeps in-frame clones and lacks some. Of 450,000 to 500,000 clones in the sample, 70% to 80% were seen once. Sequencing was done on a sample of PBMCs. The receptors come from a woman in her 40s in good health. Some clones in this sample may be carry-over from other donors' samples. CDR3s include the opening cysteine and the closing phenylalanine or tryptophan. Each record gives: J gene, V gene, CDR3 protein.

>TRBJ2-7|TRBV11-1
CASSLYGQGYYEQYF
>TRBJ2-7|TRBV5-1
CASSLGQGRYEQYF
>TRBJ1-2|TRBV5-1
CASSLGASQSYGYTF
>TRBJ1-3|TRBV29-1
CSVVRQPPGNTIYF
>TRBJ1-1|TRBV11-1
CASSLEGRRTEAFF
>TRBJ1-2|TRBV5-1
CASQDAGYGYTF
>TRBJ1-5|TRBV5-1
CASSSEQPNQPQHF
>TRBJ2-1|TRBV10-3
CAISVGTGGNEQFF
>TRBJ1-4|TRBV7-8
CASSFEQGNEEKLFF
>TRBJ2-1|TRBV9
CASSLGGPTDEQFF
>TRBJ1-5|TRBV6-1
CASSELGLGPQHF
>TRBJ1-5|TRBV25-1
CASSEWGTGDQPQHF
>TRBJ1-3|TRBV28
CASSDRGLRNTIYF
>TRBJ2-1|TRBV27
CASSIGHPGTPTYNEQFF
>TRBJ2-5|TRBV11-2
CASSLDLGETQYF
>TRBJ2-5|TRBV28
CASSPLLAGETQYF
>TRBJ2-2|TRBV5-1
CASSLVLGGGTGELFF
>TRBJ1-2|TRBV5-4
CASSLAGEGDYGYTF
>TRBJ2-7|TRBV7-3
CASSQGSGGEQYF
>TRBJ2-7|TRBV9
CASSRDQAYEQYF
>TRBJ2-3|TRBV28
CASSPPPRLAGDVDTQYF
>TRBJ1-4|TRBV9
CASSVGDTNEKLFF
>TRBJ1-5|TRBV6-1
CASSDWPRDQPQHF
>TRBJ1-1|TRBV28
CASSPGRRNTEAFF
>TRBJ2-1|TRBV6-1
CASGGLAGYNEQFF
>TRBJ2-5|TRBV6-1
CASRRGLLGETQYF
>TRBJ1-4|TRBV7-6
CASSSGGGREKLFF
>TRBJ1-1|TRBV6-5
CASSCFTCTEAFF
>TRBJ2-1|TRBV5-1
CASSLDVVGSGNEQFF
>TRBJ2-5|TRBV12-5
CASGLVGASGLRETQYF
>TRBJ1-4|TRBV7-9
CASSLTGGDEKLFF
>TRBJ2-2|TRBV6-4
CASNPGQGNTGELFF
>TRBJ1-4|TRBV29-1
CSVGSGTGNEKLFF
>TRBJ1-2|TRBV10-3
CAISESETRYGYTF
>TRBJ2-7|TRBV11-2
CASSLASHRGSSGSYEQYF
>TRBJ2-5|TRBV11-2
CASSQGRSETQYF
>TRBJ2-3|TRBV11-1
CASSLIQAGVGSTDTQYF
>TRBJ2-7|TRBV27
CASSGKGYEQYF
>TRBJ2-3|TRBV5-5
CASSWAHSTDTQYF
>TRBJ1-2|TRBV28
CASSFWVRPGEDGNYGYTF
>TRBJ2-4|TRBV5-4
CASSFRQGAAKNIQYF
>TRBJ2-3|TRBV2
CASSVFRGGADTQYF
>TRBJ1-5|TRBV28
CASSFTAYSNQPQHF
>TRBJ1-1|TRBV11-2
CASSSTLGGNTEAFF
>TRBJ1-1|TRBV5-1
CASSPWTENTEAFF
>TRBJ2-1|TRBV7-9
CASSLAATPRSYNEQFF
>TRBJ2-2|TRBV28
CASSLFRPRWTSGENTGELFF
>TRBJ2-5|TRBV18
CASSPGSNQETQYF
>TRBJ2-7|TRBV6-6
CASEQGGLSYEQYF
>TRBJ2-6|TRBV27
CASSTQTGDDFSGANVLTF
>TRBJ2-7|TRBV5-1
CASSFRFGSYEQYF
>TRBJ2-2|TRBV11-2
CASSPSRGELFF
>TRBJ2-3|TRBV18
CASSPYTSGTDTQYF
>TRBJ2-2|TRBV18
CASSTGQNTFGELFF
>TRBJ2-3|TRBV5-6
CASSVDLSTDTQYF
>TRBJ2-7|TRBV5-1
CASKPAAVTYEQYF
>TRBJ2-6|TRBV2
CASLGDLAGANVLTF